Below are 29 T cell receptor beta chains sequenced from a single sample in a study of blood T cell repertoires in COVID-19. The protocol was immunoSEQ multiplex PCR, while the TCRdb copy is restricted to in-frame clones and leaves out a portion. The sample has approximately 290,000 clones, approximately 83% seen once. Sequencing input: PBMCs or T cells enriched from blood (not recorded which). These receptors originate from a woman aged 25 to 39 who had recovered from COVID-19.

V and J are TRBV4-1 and TRBJ1-1; a possible D gene is TRBD1 (5 bases). V lost 1 base and J 0 bases, leaving 18 bases between the germline ends. Germline CDR1 and CDR2: MGHRA and YSYEKL. This CDR3 spans 18 amino acids. CDR3 coding DNA: TGCGCCAGCAGCCAAGGACGACAGAAAAGGGGAATGAACACTGAAGCTTTCTTT. It encodes CASSQGRQKRGMNTEAFF.

The chain links TRBV27 to TRBJ2-7; TRBD1 aligns across 8 bases. This CDR3 has 14 amino acids. Germline assignment: CDR1 MNHEY and CDR2 SMNVEV (reference sequence). J gave up 4 bases and V 5 bases, and 7 bases lay outside the gene matches. The CDR3 nucleotides are TGTGCCAGCAGTGCTGGACAGGGTAGTTACGAGCAGTACTTC. Encoded protein: CASSAGQGSYEQYF.

This clone has a handful of counts. This chain connects TRBV28 to TRBJ1-5; D call uncertain. The CDR3 runs to 13 residues. V lost 6 bases to trimming and J lost 5 bases, with 11 bases between them. The germline V gene has CDR1 MDHEN and CDR2 SYDVKM. The CDR3 loop is CASRISRYQPQHF. The CDR3, as DNA: TGTGCCAGCAGGATTTCACGGTATCAGCCCCAGCATTTT.

V and J are TRBV7-6 and TRBJ1-6; tentative D call: TRBD1 (6 bases). CDR1 is SGHVS, CDR2 FNYEAQ, per germline. The CDR3 runs to 14 residues. V was trimmed by 4 bases and J by 8 bases, leaving 12 bases between them. CDR3 DNA: TGTGCCAGCAGCTCAATCAGGGGTGATTCACCCCTCCACTTT. Its protein is CASSSIRGDSPLHF.

The chain employs TRBV11-3 and TRBJ2-7, with D perhaps TRBD2 (5 bases). Between the trimmed V and J ends, which lost 2 bases and 1 base, there was a span of 6 bases. The germline V gene encodes CDR1 SGHNT and CDR2 YENEEA. The CDR3 extends over 13 amino acids. Here the CDR3 reads CASSLSGSYEQYF. CDR3 DNA: TGTGCCAGCAGCTTAAGCGGTTCCTACGAGCAGTACTTC.

The J gene is TRBJ2-7, the V gene TRBV27; D ambiguous. The CDR3 contains 13 residues. V was pared by 0 bases and J by 3 bases, with 6 bases between. Germline CDR1 and CDR2: MNHEY and SMNVEV (reference sequence). The CDR3 coding sequence is TGTGCCAGCAGTTTATCGTACGGCTACGAGCAGTACTTC. It specifies CASSLSYGYEQYF.

This chain joins TRBV7-2 and TRBJ1-5; D gene ambiguous. Germline V gene lookup returns CDR1 SGHTA and CDR2 FQGNSA. The CDR3 totals 13 residues. Trimming took 1 base from V and 5 from J, leaving 6 bases between them. CDR3 sequence: CASSLERDQPQHF. Written as DNA, the CDR3 is TGTGCCAGCAGCTTAGAACGAGATCAGCCCCAGCATTTT.

The chain joins TRBV2 to TRBJ2-2; 7 positions agree with TRBD1. This CDR3 contains 14 residues. J gave up 7 bases and V 5 bases, and 7 bases lay outside the gene matches. The germline CDR1 and CDR2 sequences are SNHLY and FYNNEI. CDR3 bases: TGTGCCAGCAGTAAACAGGGGTGGGACGGGGAGCTGTTTTTT. It encodes CASSKQGWDGELFF.

The chain has TRBV27 and TRBJ2-1; TRBD1 is a possible D gene (5 bases). The V end lost 8 bases, the J end lost 3 bases, and 17 bases lay between the germline ends. Germline V gives CDR1 MNHEY, CDR2 SMNVEV (reference sequence). The CDR3 has 15 residues. The CDR3 coding sequence is TGTGCCAGCTCCTTACCCGGGCAGGGCTACAATGAGCAGTTCTTC. Amino acid sequence: CASSLPGQGYNEQFF.

V is TRBV5-1 and J is TRBJ2-3; TRBD2 aligns across 9 bases. CDR1 and CDR2 from the germline V gene are SGHRS and YFSETQ. The V gene end was trimmed by 6 bases and the J gene end by 3 bases; junction bases not matched to a gene: 8. CDR3 length equals 15 residues. The CDR3 loop is CASTISGSDTDTQYF. In DNA form, the CDR3 reads TGCGCCAGCACCATTAGCGGGAGTGATACAGATACGCAGTATTTT.

This chain uses TRBV7-8 with TRBJ1-2; the D gene is possibly TRBD1 (6 bases). The germline CDR1 and CDR2 sequences are SGHVS and FQNEAQ. V dropped 4 bases and J dropped 5 bases, with 11 bases sitting between them. The CDR3 runs to 13 residues. The CDR3: CASSSRTAYGYTF. Here the CDR3 DNA reads TGTGCCAGCAGCTCGCGGACAGCGTATGGCTACACCTTC.

The chain recombines TRBV7-8 with TRBJ2-3, with TRBD1 as a possible D gene (5 bases). This CDR3 has 12 residues. Germline CDR1 and CDR2: SGHVS and FQNEAQ. V was pared by 4 bases and J by 4 bases, with 6 bases between. The CDR3 DNA reads TGTGCCAGCAGCTCAGGGTCAGATACGCAGTATTTT. This sequence encodes CASSSGSDTQYF. Looking up the rest from reference TRBV7-8 and TRBJ2-3 gives the full variable domain: GAGVSQSPRYKVAKRGQDVALRCDPISGHVSLFWYQQALGQGPEFLTYFQNEAQLDKSGLPSDRFFAERPEGSVSTLKIQRTQQEDSAVYLCASSSGSDTQYFGPGTRLTVL.

The V gene is TRBV9, the J gene TRBJ1-3; 7 positions agree with TRBD1. J was trimmed by 4 bases and V by 4 bases; bases with no gene match: 8. Germline V gene data show CDR1 as SGDLS and CDR2 as YYNGEE. CDR3 length equals 15 residues. CDR3 nucleotides: TGTGCCAGCAGCTTCCGCGGGACAGTGGGAAACACCATATATTTT. This translates into CASSFRGTVGNTIYF.

The chain employs TRBV4-1 and TRBJ1-2, with TRBD1 matching 8 bases. The CDR3 runs to 16 residues. The germline gives CDR1 MGHRA, CDR2 YSYEKL. J was trimmed by 10 bases and V by 0 bases; bases with no gene match: 13. In nucleotides, the CDR3 is TGCGCCAGCAGCCAAGAAGGGAGGACAGGGCCCGGAATCTACACCTTC. This sequence encodes CASSQEGRTGPGIYTF.

Of note for this clone: The junction differs from germline at one of its ends, possibly a read error. The chain has TRBV4-1 and TRBJ2-5, with a tentative D call TRBD2 (6 bases). From germline, CDR1 is MGHRA and CDR2 YSYEKL. CDR3 length: 16 amino acids. CDR3 coding DNA: TGCGCCAGCAGCCAAGAAAGGTGGAATCTGGGGGGTATAACGCACTTC. It is translated as CASSQERWNLGGITHF.

The chain carries TRBV10-3 and TRBJ2-3, with a tentative D call TRBD2 (5 bases). The V gene lost 3 bases and the J gene lost 4 bases, with 11 bases spanning the gap. The germline CDR1 and CDR2 sequences are ENHRY and SYGVKD. The CDR3 spans 14 residues. In nucleotides, the CDR3 is TGTGCCATCAGTGACCTGGCGCGGGCAGATACGCAGTATTTT. It translates to CAISDLARADTQYF.

The chain combines TRBV18 with TRBJ1-6; TRBD1 might be the D (5 bases). Germline-derived CDR1 and CDR2 are KGHSH and LQKENI. V was clipped by 5 bases and J by 5 bases, with 16 bases between them. The CDR3 sequence is 16 residues long. CDR3 bases: TGTGCCAGCTCATCTTACGGCGGGGCAGATAATTCACCCCTCCACTTT. This codes for CASSSYGGADNSPLHF.

This chain links TRBV5-1 with TRBJ2-1, with 12 bases that match TRBD2. Looked up from germline, CDR1 is SGHRS and CDR2 is YFSETQ. The CDR3 is 16 amino acids. With 7 bases clipped from V and 4 bases from J, the junction kept 9 bases outside the gene matches. The CDR3 sequence: CASRTSGTIIYNEQFF. The CDR3 DNA reads as TGCGCCAGCCGGACTAGCGGGACCATTATTTACAATGAGCAGTTCTTC.

The CDR3 loop is CASGTGGGNTDTQYF. CDR3 nucleotides: TGTGCCAGTGGGACAGGGGGGGGCAACACAGATACGCAGTATTTT. The V and J genes are TRBV2 and TRBJ2-3; 11 nucleotides line up with TRBD1. Germline-derived CDR1 and CDR2 are SNHLY and FYNNEI. V was clipped by 9 bases and J by 2 bases; unmatched bases: 7. This CDR3 has 15 amino acids.

This chain joins TRBV28 and TRBJ1-1, with a tentative D call TRBD1 (5 bases). This CDR3 region has 13 residues. With 8 bases removed from V and 6 bases from J, the gap between germline ends came to 16 bases. The germline CDR1 and CDR2 sequences are MDHEN and SYDVKM. The CDR3 bases are TGTGCCAGCGGAATAGGGGTTCGTGCTGAAGCTTTCTTT. Translating it yields CASGIGVRAEAFF.

V and J are TRBV6-5 and TRBJ1-5; D gene uncertain. Deletions cut 5 bases from V and 6 bases from J, with 5 bases between. Germline V gives CDR1 MNHEY, CDR2 SVGAGI. The CDR3 contains 11 residues. The DNA for the CDR3 is TGTGCCAGCAGTCGAGGTCAGCCCCAGCATTTT. Its translation is CASSRGQPQHF.

V gene TRBV10-2 combines with J gene TRBJ2-7; tentatively, D is TRBD1 (6 bases). Trimming removed 5 bases at V and 5 bases at J, with 22 bases between. Germline V gene lookup returns CDR1 WSHSY and CDR2 SAAADI. The CDR3 runs 16 residues. CDR3 sequence: CASSPSSDRLLDEQYF. The CDR3 nucleotides are TGCGCCAGCAGTCCCTCCTCAGACAGGCTTCTGGACGAGCAGTACTTC.

This sequence joins TRBV11-2 and TRBJ2-7, with D unclear. CDR1 and CDR2 from the germline V gene are SGHAT and FQNNGV. V was cut by 5 bases and J by 2 bases, with 10 bases left in between. The CDR3 extends over 13 amino acids. CDR3 protein: CASSPQVAYEQYF. CDR3 coding DNA: TGTGCCAGCAGCCCCCAGGTAGCCTACGAGCAGTACTTC.

The V gene is TRBV7-8, the J gene TRBJ1-1, with 9 bases aligning to TRBD1. The V gene end was trimmed by 2 bases and the J gene end by 11 bases; junction bases not matched to a gene: 9. The CDR3 contains 14 residues. CDR1 SGHVS and CDR2 FQNEAQ come from the germline V gene. The CDR3 protein is CASSLLGTGNSAFF. Written as DNA, the CDR3 is TGTGCCAGCAGCTTATTAGGGACAGGGAATTCCGCTTTCTTT.

This chain joins TRBV11-2 and TRBJ2-5, with 7 nucleotides matching TRBD2. V lost 2 bases, J lost 0 bases, and 9 bases stayed unmatched. This CDR3 has 17 amino acids. Germline CDR1 and CDR2: SGHAT and FQNNGV. CDR3 sequence: CASSLRYSGANQETQYF. The CDR3 nucleotides read TGTGCCAGCAGCTTAAGGTACAGCGGGGCGAACCAAGAGACCCAGTACTTC.

This clone has just a few counts. This chain joins TRBV7-2 and TRBJ1-2; 7 nucleotides align to TRBD1. The CDR3 covers 14 residues. Unmatched junction bases numbered 4, after V lost 1 base and J lost 5 bases. Germline CDR1 is SGHTA and CDR2 is FQGNSA. The CDR3 loop reads CASSLDRGPYGYTF. The DNA of the CDR3 is TGTGCCAGCAGCTTAGACAGGGGACCTTATGGCTACACCTTC.

The V call is TRBV28, the J call TRBJ1-3; 9 bases are shared with TRBD1. The CDR3 has 14 residues. After removal of 5 bases from V and 6 bases from J, the junction contained 5 bases not matched to a gene. Germline-derived CDR1 and CDR2 are MDHEN and SYDVKM. The CDR3 coding sequence is TGTGCCAGCAGTCCGCGGGACAGGGAAAACACCATATATTTT. Translating gives CASSPRDRENTIYF.

The table lists this clone with a few counts. This rearrangement joins TRBV9 to TRBJ2-3; D remains ambiguous. CDR3 size: 13 residues. Trimming removed 0 bases at V and 0 bases at J, with 2 bases between. CDR1 SGDLS and CDR2 YYNGEE come from the germline V gene. CDR3 sequence (DNA): TGTGCCAGCAGCGTAGCTAGCACAGATACGCAGTATTTT. Amino acid sequence: CASSVASTDTQYF.

The chain links TRBV5-4 to TRBJ2-7, with TRBD2 identical over 8 bases. Germline V CDR1 and CDR2: SGHNT, YYREEE (reference sequence). V shed 4 bases and J 4 bases; nucleotides not matched to a gene: 13. This CDR3 is built from 16 residues. The DNA of the CDR3 is TGTGCCAGCAGCAAAGTAACTCGCGGGGGGCGGTACGAGCAGTACTTC. It specifies CASSKVTRGGRYEQYF.